Listed below are T cell receptor beta chains from one sample, sequenced in a study of blood T cells in healthy people across ages. TCRdb re-analysed the 5' RACE reads in MiXCR, keeping a single row per CDR3 protein. Among about 1 million distinct CDR3 sequences listed, 45% were seen once. Sequences were obtained from blood. The receptors stem from a woman aged 60-70 years in good health. CDR3s include the opening cysteine and the closing phenylalanine or tryptophan. D genes are given only for firm matches. Some rows mark clone size as missing; the rest say once, few, many or name a class of expanded clone.

TRBD1 | TRBJ1-2 | few | TRBV28 | TGTGCCAGCAGTTCCAGGACAGGGGGCTCTAACTATGGCTACACCTTC | CASSSRTGGSNYGYTF
. | TRBJ2-3 | few | TRBV7-9 | TGTGCCAGCCGGGACTGGACTAGCACAGATACGCAGTATTTT | CASRDWTSTDTQYF
. | TRBJ2-7 | . | TRBV30 | TGTGCCTGGAACGTCGTGGGTGGGAAAAGGGAGTACTTC | CAWNVVGGKREYF
. | TRBJ2-7 | . | TRBV5-1 | TGCGCCAGCAGCCGGGGGGACAGCACCTACGAGCAGTACTTC | CASSRGDSTYEQYF
TRBD2 | TRBJ2-1 | . | TRBV2 | TGTGCCAGCAGTGAAGAAAGCGGGAGGAATGACAATGAGCAGTTCTTC | CASSEESGRNDNEQFF
. | TRBJ2-7 | . | TRBV11-3 | TGTGCCAGCAGCTTAGGAGGACCGACCCCGAGCTCCTACGAGCAGTACTTC | CASSLGGPTPSSYEQYF
. | TRBJ1-6 | . | TRBV7-9 | TGTGCCAGCAGCTTGAGTGGTTTCAATTCACCCCTCCACTTT | CASSLSGFNSPLHF
. | TRBJ1-6 | . | TRBV30 | TGTGCCTGGACAGGGTCGGGCAATTCACCCCTCCACTTT | CAWTGSGNSPLHF
TRBD1 | TRBJ2-1 | few | TRBV28 | TGTGCCACCTTCACAGGGGGCCCCTACAATGAGCAGTTCTTC | CATFTGGPYNEQFF
TRBD1 | TRBJ2-7 | . | TRBV27 | TGTGCCAGCAGTTTATCTACCCGCGGACAGGGCTACGAGCAGTACTTC | CASSLSTRGQGYEQYF
TRBD2 | TRBJ2-7 | . | TRBV20-1 | TGCAGTGCGCCGGGACTAGCCCCCCACCACGAGCAGTACTTC | CSAPGLAPHHEQYF
TRBD2 | TRBJ2-1 | . | TRBV20-1 | TGCAGTGCCCCCTGGCTAGCGGGCAATGAGCAGTTCTTC | CSAPWLAGNEQFF
TRBD2 | TRBJ2-1 | . | TRBV29-1 | TGCAGCGGAAGGGGGGGGACTAGCGGCCACAATGAGCAGTTCTTC | CSGRGGTSGHNEQFF
TRBD2 | TRBJ2-7 | . | TRBV20-1 | TGCAGTGCTAGAATAGCGGGAATGGTGAACTACGAGCAGTACTTC | CSARIAGMVNYEQYF
. | TRBJ2-7 | few | TRBV7-9 | TGTGCCAGCAGCTTAGGGACCGATACCTACGAGCAGTACTTC | CASSLGTDTYEQYF
. | TRBJ2-7 | . | TRBV29-1 | TGCAGCGTTGAATTCTTTAAGGGGGGGAGCTACGAGCAGTACTTC | CSVEFFKGGSYEQYF
. | TRBJ1-2 | few | TRBV6-5 | TGTGCCAGCAGTTACTCCCCGGGGGATGGCTACACCTTC | CASSYSPGDGYTF
. | TRBJ1-2 | . | TRBV15 | TGTGCCACCAGCCCCCGCCCTGGGACTCACCTCTATGGCTACACCTTC | CATSPRPGTHLYGYTF
. | TRBJ2-7 | . | TRBV30 | TGTGCCAGAGATGACAGCCCTCACACTGACGAGCAGTACTTC | CARDDSPHTDEQYF
. | TRBJ1-2 | . | TRBV15 | TGTGCCACCAGCAGAGACCGATCTATAAACTATGGCTACACCTTC | CATSRDRSINYGYTF
. | TRBJ2-1 | . | TRBV27 | TGTGCCAGCAGTTCCATATTTGATTGGGGAATCAATGAGCAGTTCTTC | CASSSIFDWGINEQFF
TRBD2 | TRBJ2-7 | . | TRBV4-2 | TGTGCCAGCAGCCAGGTTAGCGGGGGGCCCTCCTACGAGCAGTACTTC | CASSQVSGGPSYEQYF
TRBD1 | TRBJ1-4 | . | TRBV6-1 | TGTGCCAGCAGTGACAGGGGGCAAACTCGGGAAAAACTGTTTTTT | CASSDRGQTREKLFF
. | TRBJ2-7 | few | TRBV29-1 | TGCAGCGCCCTCGAACTACTCGCGGGATCAGAGCAGTACTTC | CSALELLAGSEQYF